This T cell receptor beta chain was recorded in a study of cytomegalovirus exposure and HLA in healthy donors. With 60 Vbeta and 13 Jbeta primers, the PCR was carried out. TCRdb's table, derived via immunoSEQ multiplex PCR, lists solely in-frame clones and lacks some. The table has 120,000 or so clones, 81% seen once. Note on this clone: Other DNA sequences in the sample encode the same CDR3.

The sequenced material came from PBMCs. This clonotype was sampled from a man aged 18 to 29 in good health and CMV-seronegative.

CDR3 region: CASSYGGGEQYF. The CDR3 nucleotides read TGTGCCAGCAGTTACGGCGGCGGCGAGCAGTACTTC. The rearrangement uses TRBV6-5 and TRBJ2-7; the D is unclear. Trimming cost V 2 bases and J 6 bases, with 8 bases left between them. The CDR3 contains 12 residues. Germline V gene sequence: CDR1 MNHEY, CDR2 SVGAGI.